This T cell receptor beta chain came from a study of T cell repertoires in cytomegalovirus infection. Study information: The authors used CMV epitopes that were HLA-C-restricted (recently identified) and HLA-B-restricted (well studied). Evidence of both CMV infection and a matching HLA type came from public TCR beta signatures. General study results and limits: Within the response measured ex vivo, HLA-C-restricted CMV-specific TCR beta clonotypes were dominant. Adding up the frequency of public TCR beta families identified people who carried CMV plus the relevant HLA.

TCRdb processed the reads anew with MiXCR; each CDR3 protein has one entry. The profile shows about 890,000 distinct CDR3 sequences, about a third of them singletons. About this clonotype itself: Its antigen is unidentified.

This specimen consisted of cultured CD8+ T cells from PBMCs, obtained from culture after CMV antigen stimulation. The sequence derives from a human donor in good health (CMV status not recorded). Some clones in this sample may be carry-over from other donors' samples.

This CDR3 reads CASSRNPNGLGANVLTF. The CDR3 nucleotides read TGCGCCAGCAGCCGGAACCCAAACGGGCTCGGGGCCAACGTCCTGACTTTC. The chain couples TRBV4-3 to TRBJ2-6; D gene ambiguous. Between the trimmed V and J ends, which lost 4 bases and 4 bases, there was a span of 17 bases. Per germline, CDR1 LGHNA and CDR2 YSLEER. The CDR3 is 17 residues long.